Below are 28 T cell receptor beta chains sequenced from a single sample in a study of blood T cells in healthy people across ages. Together with a sample-barcoded 5' primer, a J-beta primer mix was included in a second PCR lasting about 7 to 12 cycles. MiXCR was run by TCRdb on the 5' RACE reads, yielding one entry per CDR3 protein. The table lists 1.5 million to 2 million distinct CDR3 sequences, approximately 40% of them singletons, with more than 20% in the top ten. Sequenced sample: blood. The receptors stem from a human donor in good health.

The rearrangement joins TRBV11-3 to TRBJ2-7; a possible D gene is TRBD1 (6 bases). The CDR3 extends over 13 amino acids. Germline V gene sequence: CDR1 SGHNT, CDR2 YENEEA. V lost 5 bases to trimming and J lost 3 bases, with 11 bases between them. CDR3 amino acids: CASSGQTDYEQYV. CDR3 nucleotide sequence: TGTGCCAGCAGCGGACAGACGGACTACGAGCAGTACGTC.

The sample holds a few counts of this clonotype. The chain combines TRBV7-9 with TRBJ2-7; D might be TRBD1 (5 bases). The CDR3 is 14 residues long. V gave up 7 bases and J gave up 2 bases, with 15 bases separating them. CDR1 SEHNR and CDR2 FQNEAQ come from the germline V gene (reference sequence). CDR3 in amino acids: CASTQGDRPYEQYF. In nucleotides, the CDR3 is TGTGCCAGCACCCAAGGAGACAGACCCTACGAGCAGTACTTC.

The V and J genes are TRBV20-1 and TRBJ2-7, with 8 bases matching TRBD1. This CDR3 region has 13 residues. CDR1 is DFQATT, CDR2 SNEGSKA, per germline (reference sequence). Trimming cost V 6 bases and J 0 bases; bases outside gene matches: 4. The CDR3 loop reads CSARGLTSYEQYF. CDR3 nucleotide sequence: TGCAGTGCCAGGGGGCTGACCTCCTACGAGCAGTACTTC.

The chain recombines TRBV4-2 with TRBJ1-2; D unclear. Germline CDR1 LGHNA, CDR2 YNFKEQ. V was pared by 0 bases and J by 0 bases, with 8 bases between. The CDR3 totals 15 residues. The DNA of the CDR3 is TGTGCCAGCAGCCAAGAGGCGGGATCTAACTATGGCTACACCTTC. It is translated as CASSQEAGSNYGYTF.

This clonotype has only a few counts. The chain combines TRBV29-1 with TRBJ1-2, with unresolved D. The CDR3 is 11 residues long. Germline assignment: CDR1 SQVTM and CDR2 ANQGSEA. Trimming shortened V by 4 bases and J by 8 bases, and 11 bases separated the two germline ends. The CDR3 reads CSVGRSQGYTF. The CDR3 nucleotides read TGCAGCGTTGGCAGGAGTCAAGGCTACACCTTC.

This clonotype has a handful of counts. This chain links TRBV6-2 or TRBV6-3 with TRBJ2-5, with D unclear. V was cut by 1 base and J by 2 bases, with 11 bases left in between. Per the germline V gene, CDR1 is MNHEY and CDR2 is SVGEGT. The CDR3 extends over 15 amino acids. Here the CDR3 reads CASSYFLVAQETQYF. CDR3 sequence (DNA): TGTGCCAGCAGTTACTTCTTGGTGGCTCAAGAGACCCAGTACTTC.

This clonotype came up a few times. V and J are TRBV29-1 and TRBJ2-5; 9 bases match TRBD1. Germline trimming cut 4 bases from V and 5 bases from J; bases unmatched to any gene: 8. CDR1 is SQVTM and CDR2 is ANQGSEA in the germline V gene. The CDR3 is 14 amino acids. CDR3: CSVVTGGAEETQYF. For the CDR3, the DNA is TGCAGCGTTGTAACAGGGGGCGCGGAGGAGACCCAGTACTTC.

The chain employs TRBV6-6 and TRBJ1-1, with D possibly being TRBD1 (5 bases). Trimming pared 2 bases from V and 1 base from J, leaving 11 bases between. The CDR3 loop spans 15 amino acids. Germline CDR1 MNHNY, CDR2 SVGAGI (reference sequence). The DNA of the CDR3 is TGTGCCAGCAGTTACCCAGACAGCCCGAACACTGAAGCTTTCTTT. Its protein is CASSYPDSPNTEAFF.

There are a few counts of this clonotype. The chain employs TRBV6-5 and TRBJ2-3, with D perhaps matching TRBD2 (6 bases). In germline, CDR1 is MNHEY, CDR2 SVGAGI. Trimming cost V 2 bases and J 4 bases, with 16 bases left between them. CDR3 length equals 16 residues. The CDR3 sequence: CASSYQLGTEADTQYF. CDR3 in DNA: TGTGCCAGCAGTTACCAGTTAGGGACTGAGGCAGATACGCAGTATTTT.

V gene TRBV6-6 combines with J gene TRBJ2-3, with D perhaps TRBD2 (5 bases). Trimming took 9 bases from V and 11 from J, leaving 21 bases between them. Germline CDR1 reads MNHNY; CDR2 reads SVGAGI (reference sequence). This CDR3 is built from 13 residues. CDR3 DNA sequence: TGTGCCAGTCTAGGAGGCGGAGCCTACGAGCAGTATTTT. Amino acids: CASLGGGAYEQYF.

J is TRBJ1-5 and V is TRBV21-1; the table's D call of TRBD1 was not tested on the DNA. TRBV21-1 is annotated as a pseudogene. CDR3 length equals 15 residues. The CDR3 region is CASSKAKTGNQPQHF. CDR3 nucleotides: TGTGCCAGCAGCAAAGCGAAGACAGGTAATCAGCCCCAGCATTTT.

This clonotype was observed at least ten times. V gene TRBV20-1 combines with J gene TRBJ2-3; D is uncertain. Per germline, CDR1 DFQATT and CDR2 SNEGSKA (reference sequence). V dropped 5 bases and J dropped 2 bases, with 11 bases sitting between them. This CDR3 spans 13 amino acids. CDR3 amino acids: CSARLASTDTQYF. The CDR3 DNA is TGCAGTGCTCGTTTAGCATCCACAGATACGCAGTATTTT.

J is TRBJ1-2 and V is TRBV3-1; TRBD1 matches at 8 bases. Germline CDR1 and CDR2: LGHDT and YNNKEL (reference sequence). The CDR3 contains 12 residues. With V trimmed by 3 bases and J by 9 bases, 3 bases remained unmatched. Here the CDR3 DNA reads TGTGCCAGCAGCCAGCGGGACAGGAGCTACACCTTC. It yields the protein CASSQRDRSYTF.

The chain has TRBV12-3 or TRBV12-4 and TRBJ2-3, with D tentatively TRBD2 (5 bases). V was shortened by 6 bases and J by 4 bases, with 17 bases between the two germline ends. This CDR3 is built from 15 residues. In nucleotides, the CDR3 is TGTGCCAGCAGCGCCTCCTTAGGAGGCGCAGATACGCAGTATTTT. Translated, it gives CASSASLGGADTQYF.

The rearrangement links TRBV7-9 to TRBJ2-5; 7 bases map to TRBD2. Matching the DNA end better, TRBJ2-7 makes the J call doubtful. The length of the CDR3 is 13 residues. Germline V gene lookup returns CDR1 SEHNR and CDR2 FQNEAQ (reference sequence). CDR3 amino acids: CASSTREGYEQYF. CDR3 coding DNA: TGTGCCAGCAGCACAAGGGAGGGTTACGAGCAGTACTTC.

The rearrangement uses TRBV3-1 and TRBJ2-3; D remains unclear. Germline CDR1 reads LGHDT; CDR2 reads YNNKEL (reference sequence). The V gene lost 4 bases and the J gene lost 0 bases, with 8 bases spanning the gap. This CDR3 is built from 14 residues. In DNA, the CDR3 is TGTGCCAGCAGCCCGATGACTAGCACAGATACGCAGTATTTT. Translated: CASSPMTSTDTQYF.

V gene TRBV7-9 combines with J gene TRBJ2-7; a possible D gene is TRBD2 (5 bases). This CDR3 spans 14 amino acids. Trimming left V 5 bases short and J 7 bases short, with 18 bases between. Per germline, CDR1 SEHNR and CDR2 FQNEAQ (reference sequence). CDR3 region: CASSLIGVPGEQYF. The CDR3 region has the DNA TGTGCCAGCAGCCTAATCGGGGTCCCTGGGGAGCAGTACTTC. The variable domain in full, with the rest retrieved from reference TRBV7-9 and TRBJ2-7, is DTGVSQNPRHKITKRGQNVTFRCDPISEHNRLYWYRQTLGQGPEFLTYFQNEAQLEKSRLLSDRFSAERPKGSFSTLEIQRTEQGDSAMYLCASSLIGVPGEQYFGPGTRLTVT.

This rearrangement joins TRBV12-3 or TRBV12-4 to TRBJ1-2; TRBD1 matches at 8 bases. The CDR3 totals 14 residues. V shed 5 bases and J 8 bases; nucleotides not matched to a gene: 10. CDR3 coding DNA: TGTGCCAGCAGTCAGGGGGCCAAAAGCCGGGGCTACACCTTC. Amino acids: CASSQGAKSRGYTF.

The CDR3 bases are TGCAGCACCACGGACGGGAACACTGAAGCTTTCTTT. It yields the protein CSTTDGNTEAFF. The rearrangement uses TRBV29-1 and TRBJ1-1; the D is unclear. Trimming took off 8 bases at V and 1 base at J, with 11 bases between the two ends. This CDR3 has 12 amino acids. Germline V gene sequence: CDR1 SQVTM, CDR2 ANQGSEA.

This chain connects TRBV11-2 to TRBJ2-1; D gene ambiguous. This CDR3 region has 12 residues. Per germline, CDR1 SGHAT and CDR2 FQNNGV. V was pared by 5 bases and J by 8 bases, with 10 bases between. For the CDR3, the DNA is TGTGCCAGCAGCGACAATGGCGATGAGCAGTTCTTC. This translates into CASSDNGDEQFF.

This clonotype was counted only a few times. This chain uses TRBV20-1 with TRBJ2-7, with TRBD2 matching 10 bases. Germline CDR1 is DFQATT and CDR2 is SNEGSKA (reference sequence). Trimming took 3 bases from V and 5 from J; bases not matched to a gene: 10. The CDR3 extends over 15 amino acids. This chain's CDR3 is CSASRASGGKDEQYF. CDR3 sequence (DNA): TGCAGTGCTAGCAGGGCTAGCGGGGGTAAGGACGAGCAGTACTTC.

The V call is TRBV28, the J call TRBJ1-2, with a tentative D call TRBD1 (6 bases). Germline V lookup: CDR1 MDHEN, CDR2 SYDVKM. The V end was cut by 2 bases, the J end by 2 bases, with 21 bases between. This CDR3 spans 18 amino acids. The CDR3 spells CASSLGRTVGLPNYGYTF. DNA of the CDR3: TGTGCCAGCAGTTTAGGGAGGACAGTTGGACTACCGAACTATGGCTACACCTTC.

This clonotype was counted only a few times. This chain joins TRBV4-3 and TRBJ1-4; D is unclear. V lost 3 bases and J lost 6, with 8 bases in between. The CDR3 runs to 13 residues. Germline-derived CDR1 and CDR2 are LGHNA and YSLEER. CDR3 nucleotide sequence: TGCGCCAGCAGCCATCTGTTACATGAAAAACTGTTTTTT. It encodes CASSHLLHEKLFF.

The chain has TRBV7-2 and TRBJ2-1; possibly TRBD1 for D (6 bases). Trimming pared 5 bases from V and 4 bases from J, leaving 12 bases between. The CDR3 runs 14 residues. Germline-derived CDR1 and CDR2 are SGHTA and FQGNSA. The CDR3 nucleotides read TGTGCCAGCAGCCAGCAAGGACAGTACAATGAGCAGTTCTTC. This gives the protein CASSQQGQYNEQFF.

In its sample, this clonotype was seen a few times. This chain joins TRBV11-2 and TRBJ2-5; tentative D call: TRBD2 (7 bases). The V end was cut by 7 bases, the J end by 5 bases, with 20 bases between. CDR3 size: 15 residues. Germline V gene lookup returns CDR1 SGHAT and CDR2 FQNNGV. The CDR3 here is CASTGNPGGGETQYF. The CDR3 region has the DNA TGTGCCAGCACTGGGAATCCGGGGGGCGGGGAGACCCAGTACTTC.

This clonotype was found a few times. The rearrangement links TRBV15 to TRBJ2-7, with D perhaps TRBD2 (5 bases). Germline V gene lookup returns CDR1 LNHNV and CDR2 YYDKDF (reference sequence). The V and J ends lost 0 bases and 3 bases respectively, with 12 bases between them. The CDR3 runs to 15 residues. The DNA for the CDR3 is TGTGCCACCAGCAGAGATTTGAGCGGTAGCTACGAGCAGTACTTC. It is translated as CATSRDLSGSYEQYF.

Details on this clonotype: The junction departs from germline at one end; a sequencing error may be responsible. This sequence joins TRBV6-1 and TRBJ2-3, with D perhaps being TRBD1 or TRBD2 (5 bases each). From germline, CDR1 is MNHNS and CDR2 SASEGT. This CDR3 spans 13 amino acids. CDR3 bases: TGTGCCAGCTTGACTCGGGGCACGGATACGCAGTATTTT. As protein: CASLTRGTDTQYF.

The chain carries TRBV11-2 and TRBJ2-3; perhaps D is TRBD1 or TRBD2 (6 bases each). The V gene lost 2 bases and the J gene lost 0 bases, with 12 bases spanning the gap. The CDR3 totals 16 residues. Germline V gene lookup returns CDR1 SGHAT and CDR2 FQNNGV. CDR3 nucleotides: TGTGCCAGCAGCTTAATGCGGGACACTAGCACAGATACGCAGTATTTT. It codes for CASSLMRDTSTDTQYF. The full variable domain, with the rest looked up from reference TRBV11-2 and TRBJ2-3, is EAGVAQSPRYKIIEKRQSVAFWCNPISGHATLYWYQQILGQGPKLLIQFQNNGVVDDSQLPKDRFSAERLKGVDSTLKIQPAKLEDSAVYLCASSLMRDTSTDTQYFGPGTRLTVL.